The 12 T cell receptor beta chains listed next were all sequenced from one sample in a study of tumor-infiltrating lymphocytes in oesophageal squamous cell carcinoma (TCRdb year 2016). Libraries were constructed by PCR. TCRdb names Illumina HiSeq 2000 as the instrument used. TCRdb handled the public reads itself, with Q25 trimming in fastp and clone calling in MiXCR, and kept productive beta chains. Every entry covers one CDR3 protein and lists the most common genes and DNA from its rows. Across this sample there are approximately 22,000 distinct CDR3 sequences, with approximately 34% seen only once. The ten largest account for roughly 19% of the sample. Sequencing was done on a sample of esophageal tumor tissue. Every receptor here comes from a female donor with esophageal squamous cell carcinoma.

The chain joins TRBV7-3 to TRBJ2-5; no reliable D call. Trimming left V 2 bases short and J 5 bases short, with 12 bases between. Germline CDR1 SGHTA, CDR2 FQGTGA. This CDR3 region has 14 residues. The chain's CDR3 is CASSLSAGGETQYF. CDR3 nucleotides: TGTGCCAGCAGCTTATCGGCCGGTGGGGAGACCCAGTACTTC. Full variable domain (remainder filled in from reference TRBV7-3 and TRBJ2-5): GAGVSQTPSNKVTEKGKYVELRCDPISGHTALYWYRQSLGQGPEFLIYFQGTGAADDSGLPNDRFFAVRPEGSVSTLKIQRTERGDSAVYLCASSLSAGGETQYFGPGTRLLVL.

The V gene is TRBV15, the J gene TRBJ2-7, with 10 bases lining up with TRBD2. The CDR3 runs 20 residues. CDR1 and CDR2 (germline): LNHNV, YYDKDF (reference sequence). Trimming cost V 0 bases and J 0 bases; bases outside gene matches: 14. In nucleotides, the CDR3 is TGTGCCACCAGCAGAGATCGGAGTAGCGGGAGGCGCCCGAGCTCCTACGAGCAGTACTTC. Translating gives CATSRDRSSGRRPSSYEQYF.

On this clonotype: Given a much more abundant clone one base away, this may be a read error. The chain carries TRBV6-1 and TRBJ2-6; D perhaps matches TRBD2 (5 bases). The end of the DNA aligns better with TRBJ2-7, so the J call may be wrong. This CDR3 is built from 11 residues. CDR1 is MNHNS and CDR2 is SASEGT in the germline V gene. CDR3 sequence reads: CASREVNEQYF. The CDR3 DNA sequence: TGTGCCAGCAGGGAGGTGAATGAGCAGTACTTC.

In this sample, this clonotype turned up many times. The chain uses TRBV12-3 or TRBV12-4 and TRBJ1-2; D gene unclear. Trimming took 3 bases from V and 3 from J, leaving 17 bases between them. The CDR3 sequence is 16 residues long. Here the CDR3 DNA reads TGTGCCAGCAGTTTTCTAACAGCTAACTCCCACTATGGCTACACCTTC. Its translation: CASSFLTANSHYGYTF.

This clonotype was recorded many times. The chain combines TRBV5-1 with TRBJ2-3; 8 bases map to TRBD2. Germline V lookup: CDR1 SGHRS, CDR2 YFSETQ. CDR3 length equals 16 residues. Trimming cost V 0 bases and J 1 base; bases outside gene matches: 4. This chain's CDR3 is CASSLGTSGGTDTQYF. CDR3 DNA: TGCGCCAGCAGCTTGGGTACTAGCGGAGGCACAGATACGCAGTATTTT. Based on the CDR3 plus reference TRBV5-1 and TRBJ2-3, the full variable domain is KAGVTQTPRYLIKTRGQQVTLSCSPISGHRSVSWYQQTPGQGLQFLFEYFSETQRNKGNFPGRFSGRQFSNSRSEMNVSTLELGDSALYLCASSLGTSGGTDTQYFGPGTRLTVL.

The V call is TRBV2, the J call TRBJ1-1; no clear D. This CDR3 has 14 amino acids. Trimming stripped 4 bases from V and 1 base from J, with 10 bases between. Germline-derived CDR1 and CDR2 are SNHLY and FYNNEI. The CDR3 here is CASSAIFGNTEAFF. DNA of the CDR3: TGTGCCAGCAGTGCAATTTTTGGGAACACTGAAGCTTTCTTT.

The table lists this clonotype with a few counts. The chain carries TRBV28 and TRBJ2-1; unclear D gene. V lost 1 base and J 2 bases, leaving 9 bases between the germline ends. Germline values: CDR1 MDHEN, CDR2 SYDVKM. This CDR3 is 15 amino acids long. The CDR3 DNA is TGTGCCAGCAGTTTATCCCCAACAGCCTACAATGAGCAGTTCTTC. It codes for CASSLSPTAYNEQFF.

CDR3 region: CASSLVRGNEQFF. CDR3 DNA sequence: TGTGCCAGCAGCTTAGTTCGGGGGAATGAGCAGTTCTTC. V usage is TRBV7-8 and J usage is TRBJ2-1; perhaps TRBD2 as D (6 bases). The germline V and J ends were trimmed by 1 base and 7 bases, with 8 bases remaining between them. CDR3 size: 13 residues. Germline CDR1 and CDR2: SGHVS and FQNEAQ.

V and J are TRBV7-2 and TRBJ2-4, with D tentatively TRBD1 (5 bases). The DNA end lines up better with TRBJ2-7; the J call may be wrong. CDR1 is SGHTA, CDR2 FQGNSA, per germline. The CDR3 is made up of 14 amino acids. CDR3 amino acids: CASSFPGPQYEQYF. CDR3 bases: TGTGCCAGCAGCTTCCCAGGGCCACAATACGAGCAGTACTTC.

This clonotype has at least ten counts. The rearrangement joins TRBV2 to TRBJ1-2; unclear D gene. CDR3 length equals 12 residues. V lost 3 bases and J lost 4, with 6 bases in between. Germline V CDR1 and CDR2: SNHLY, FYNNEI. As DNA, the CDR3 is TGTGCCAGCAGTGATGCGGGCTATGGCTACACCTTC. Protein product: CASSDAGYGYTF.

This clonotype has at least ten counts. The genes are TRBV6-1 and TRBJ1-1, with D unclear. This CDR3 spans 11 amino acids. The ends were cut back, 7 bases at V and 5 bases at J, with 8 bases in the middle. CDR1 MNHNS and CDR2 SASEGT come from the germline V gene. In DNA form, the CDR3 reads TGTGCCAGCAAGGCCCTAACTGAAGCTTTCTTT. Encoded protein: CASKALTEAFF.

Notes on this clonotype: This could be a read error, since a much larger clone is one nucleotide away. The genes are TRBV5-1 and TRBJ2-3; tentative D call: TRBD1 (6 bases). The CDR3 covers 15 residues. V was shortened by 2 bases and J by 14 bases, with 24 bases between the two germline ends. Per the germline V gene, CDR1 is SGHRS and CDR2 is YFSETQ. The CDR3 DNA is TGCGCCAGCAGCTTTGGACAGCCGAACACCGGGGAGCTGTATTTT. This sequence encodes CASSFGQPNTGELYF.